These 3 T cell receptor beta chains were sequenced from one sample in a study of vaccination and CD4 T cells after COVID-19. The treatment denotes: approximately nine-day PBMC culture with coronavirus spike peptide pools or control peptides (ViraFEST assay). Sequenced with the Oncomine TCR Beta short-read assay was DNA taken from cultured CD4+ T cells. TCRdb re-analysed the PCR reads in MiXCR, keeping a single row per CDR3 protein. Of about 9,700 distinct CDR3 sequences listed, around half are singletons. No antigen has been identified for these receptors. Sequencing was performed on CD4+ T cells from blood, cultured in vitro. All receptors derive from a human donor who had recovered from COVID-19.

This chain uses TRBV2 with TRBJ1-1; tentatively, D is TRBD1 (5 bases). In germline, CDR1 is SNHLY, CDR2 FYNNEI. The V end was cut by 7 bases, the J end by 1 base, with 13 bases between. This CDR3 is 14 amino acids long. In DNA form, the CDR3 reads TGTGCCAGCATTACGGGACGGCGGAACACTGAAGCTTTCTTT. Translation gives CASITGRRNTEAFF.

There are a few counts of this clonotype. The chain combines TRBV19 with TRBJ1-2; 8 positions agree with TRBD1. The germline V gene has CDR1 LNHDA and CDR2 SQIVND (reference sequence). J lost 0 bases, V lost 1 base, and 16 bases had no gene match. The CDR3 spans 20 residues. CDR3 DNA: TGTGCCAGTAGTATAGGGGCTGGACAGGGACCTAACTTAGCTAACTATGGCTACACCTTC. Translation gives CASSIGAGQGPNLANYGYTF.

The rearrangement links TRBV20-1 to TRBJ1-1, with 9 positions matching TRBD1. The CDR3 totals 14 residues. Per germline, CDR1 DFQATT and CDR2 SNEGSKA (reference sequence). The junction had 3 bases not matched to a gene; V was cut back by 2 bases and J by 2 bases. CDR3 DNA sequence: TGCAGTGCTAGATGGGACAGGGATAACACTGAAGCTTTCTTT. Its translation is CSARWDRDNTEAFF.